This T cell receptor beta chain was sequenced for a study of T-cell reconstitution after alpha-beta-depleted transplantation in children. Overall study results and limits: After one year, T-cell counts and TCRbeta diversity mostly came from new T cells. Some patients' high day-60 TCRbeta diversity was traced to surviving recipient T cells and thymic progenitors.

Molecular barcoding with unique molecular identifiers was used for the TCRbeta library. TCRdb analysed the PCR reads with MiXCR anew, one entry per CDR3 protein. In the table there are around 800,000 distinct CDR3 sequences, under 20% of which are singletons. The length of the CDR3 is 15 residues. Germline V gene lookup returns CDR1 MGHRA and CDR2 YSYEKL. The germline V and J ends were trimmed by 0 bases and 7 bases, with 12 bases remaining between them. Only a few counts were recorded for this clonotype. No antigen is known for it. This TCR came from a male patient younger than 18 who had a stem cell transplant for acute lymphoblastic leukemia, so the T cells may come from the graft donor. Sequenced here: PBMCs, mostly from graft donor cells, sampled 360 days after TCRalphabeta/CD19-depleted stem cell transplant. The gene calls are TRBV4-1 and TRBJ1-4; the D is unclear. CDR3 nucleotides: TGCGCCAGCAGCCAAGACACCTCAACGGGTGAAAAACTGTTTTTT. This gives the protein CASSQDTSTGEKLFF.